This TCR beta chain is drawn from a study of cytomegalovirus exposure and HLA in healthy donors. This cohort consisted of healthy bone marrow donors. In germline, CDR1 is KGHSY, CDR2 FQNENV. This CDR3 region has 15 residues. The V and J ends lost 3 bases and 3 bases respectively, with 14 bases between them. Primers: 60 Vbeta forward and 13 Jbeta reverse. Libraries were prepared by immunoSEQ multiplex PCR; TCRdb keeps only in-frame clonotypes and omits some of them. The sample shows roughly 190,000 clones, around three quarters of them seen only once. Study-wide results and caveats: Later on, an analysis found that several of the most significant clusters appeared to be linked to common viral pathogens, which included parvovirus B19.

On this clone itself: Its antigen is not known.

The sample comprised PBMCs. This rearrangement joins TRBV16 to TRBJ1-1; weak D call: TRBD1 (5 bases). This clonotype was obtained from a woman between 50 and 59 years old in good health and CMV-seronegative. The CDR3 sequence is CASSQVAGRDTEAFF. DNA for the CDR3: TGTGCCAGCAGCCAGGTTGCGGGGCGGGACACTGAAGCTTTCTTT. Together with reference TRBV16 and TRBJ1-1, the CDR3 gives the full variable domain: GEEVAQTPKHLVRGEGQKAKLYCAPIKGHSYVFWYQQVLKNEFKFLISFQNENVFDETGMPKERFSAKCLPNSPCSLEIQATKLEDSAVYFCASSQVAGRDTEAFFGQGTRLTVV.